This passage covers 13 T cell receptor beta chains from one sample sequenced in a study of Ad26.COV2.S vaccination and SARS-CoV-2 variants. This table comes from immunoSEQ multiplex PCR, and its TCRdb copy is limited to in-frame clones, with some not included. The table includes 440,000 or so clones, 80% to 95% detected once. Specified treatment: around 19 received Ad26.COV2.S at low or high dose, single or two shots; roughly five received placebo; per-sample allocation not given. Collection of samples fell on day 63 after the first vaccine or placebo injection. This material consisted of peripheral blood, taken in a trial of Ad26.COV2.S vaccine versus placebo. These receptors were taken from a person between 18 and 59 years old who received the Ad26.COV2.S COVID-19 vaccine or a placebo.

This chain uses TRBV2 with TRBJ1-2; the D gene is possibly TRBD1 (5 bases). This CDR3 is 14 amino acids long. Germline-derived CDR1 and CDR2 are SNHLY and FYNNEI. V dropped 3 bases and J dropped 2 bases, with 10 bases sitting between them. The CDR3: CASSEVRGNYGYTF. CDR3 coding DNA: TGTGCCAGCAGTGAGGTTCGGGGGAACTATGGCTACACCTTC.

This clone was counted once. The chain couples TRBV6-2 or TRBV6-3 to TRBJ2-3, with D hard to call. The CDR3 length is 15 residues. Germline V gives CDR1 MNHEY, CDR2 SVGEGT. V lost 2 bases to trimming and J lost 4 bases, with 13 bases between them. This CDR3 is CASSYRAPRPDTQYF. The CDR3 DNA follows: TGTGCCAGCAGTTACAGGGCCCCTCGCCCAGATACGCAGTATTTT.

The rearrangement links TRBV6-6 to TRBJ1-1; TRBD1 matches 8 bases. Germline V lookup: CDR1 MNHNY, CDR2 SVGAGI (reference sequence). The CDR3 contains 14 residues. J lost 3 bases, V lost 4 bases, and 4 bases had no gene match. CDR3 sequence (DNA): TGTGCCAGCAGTTCGACAGGGGTAGACACTGAAGCTTTCTTT. Encoded protein: CASSSTGVDTEAFF.

V is TRBV29-1 and J is TRBJ2-1; the D gene could be TRBD1 or TRBD2 (5 bases each). Germline CDR1 is SQVTM and CDR2 is ANQGSEA. V gave up 0 bases and J gave up 5 bases, with 20 bases separating them. This CDR3 has 17 amino acids. This CDR3 is CSVEDGGRKLRDNEQFF. The CDR3 DNA is TGCAGCGTTGAAGATGGGGGAAGGAAGCTGAGAGACAATGAGCAGTTCTTC.

The rearrangement links TRBV5-1 to TRBJ2-1; TRBD1 might be the D (6 bases). The CDR3 totals 15 residues. Germline CDR1 SGHRS, CDR2 YFSETQ. Trimming removed 1 base from V and 7 bases from J, with 15 bases in between. The CDR3, as DNA: TGCGCCAGCAGCTTGAACAGGGCCTCTGGGAATGAGCAGTTCTTC. Translation gives CASSLNRASGNEQFF.

Here the CDR3 DNA reads TGTGCCAGCAGTATCTCGGGACAGGGTGATTCACCCCTCCACTTT. It is translated as CASSISGQGDSPLHF. The gene calls are TRBV6-6 and TRBJ1-6; 9 bases agree with TRBD1. Germline V gives CDR1 MNHNY, CDR2 SVGAGI (reference sequence). The trim removed 5 bases at V and 8 bases at J, leaving 7 bases unmatched. The CDR3 extends over 15 amino acids.

The chain is built from TRBV18 and TRBJ2-3; D possibly matches TRBD1 or TRBD2 (5 bases each). Deletions cut 2 bases from V and 6 bases from J, with 15 bases between. Germline CDR1 KGHSH, CDR2 LQKENI. The CDR3 is 15 residues long. The CDR3, as DNA: TGTGCCAGCTCACCAGGGGGTAGGGAAGCCGATACGCAGTATTTT. Its protein product is CASSPGGREADTQYF. The full variable domain, rest sourced from reference TRBV18 and TRBJ2-3, is NAGVMQNPRHLVRRRGQEARLRCSPMKGHSHVYWYRQLPEEGLKFMVYLQKENIIDESGMPKERFSAEFPKEGPSILRIQQVVRGDSAAYFCASSPGGREADTQYFGPGTRLTVL.

This rearrangement joins TRBV5-5 to TRBJ1-2; TRBD1 might be the D (6 bases). Germline CDR1 is SGHKS and CDR2 is YYEKEE (reference sequence). V dropped 4 bases and J dropped 2 bases, with 12 bases sitting between them. The CDR3 is made up of 14 amino acids. The CDR3 protein is CASSAGDTNYGYTF. CDR3 nucleotide sequence: TGTGCCAGCAGCGCCGGGGACACGAACTATGGCTACACCTTC.

The J gene is TRBJ1-2, the V gene TRBV19; no clear D gene. In germline, CDR1 is LNHDA, CDR2 SQIVND (reference sequence). V lost 5 bases and J lost 4, with 17 bases in between. The CDR3 length is 15 residues. The CDR3 nucleotides are TGTGCCAGTAGTGGGAAACCACCCCAATTCTATGGCTACACCTTC. As protein: CASSGKPPQFYGYTF.

The V gene is TRBV29-1, the J gene TRBJ2-3; D tentatively fits TRBD1 or TRBD2 (5 bases each). V gave up 1 base and J gave up 3 bases, with 8 bases separating them. This CDR3 spans 13 amino acids. Germline V gene lookup returns CDR1 SQVTM and CDR2 ANQGSEA. The CDR3 bases are TGCAGCGTTGAAGTGAGGGGAACAGATACGCAGTATTTT. The encoded protein is CSVEVRGTDTQYF.

The chain joins TRBV15 to TRBJ2-1; D not certain. The germline V and J ends were trimmed by 6 bases and 0 bases, with 12 bases remaining between them. The CDR3 spans 15 residues. The germline V gene encodes CDR1 LNHNV and CDR2 YYDKDF (reference sequence). The CDR3 DNA reads TGTGCCACCAGTTACGATCGGAGCTCCTACAATGAGCAGTTCTTC. It translates to CATSYDRSSYNEQFF. The full variable domain, rest sourced from reference TRBV15 and TRBJ2-1, is DAMVIQNPRYQVTQFGKPVTLSCSQTLNHNVMYWYQQKSSQAPKLLFHYYDKDFNNEADTPDNFQSRRPNTSFCFLDIRSPGLGDTAMYLCATSYDRSSYNEQFFGPGTRLTVL.

V gene TRBV6-4 combines with J gene TRBJ2-1; D assignment may be TRBD1 or TRBD2 (6 bases each). The germline V gene has CDR1 MRHNA and CDR2 SNTAGT. With 3 bases removed from V and 5 bases from J, the gap between germline ends came to 14 bases. The CDR3 is made up of 15 amino acids. In DNA form, the CDR3 reads TGTGCCAGCAGTGAGGGTGCGGGGACAAACAATGAGCAGTTCTTC. It codes for CASSEGAGTNNEQFF.

This chain joins TRBV5-1 and TRBJ1-6; TRBD1 is a possible D gene (6 bases). The CDR3 totals 16 residues. Between the trimmed V and J ends, which lost 5 bases and 6 bases, there was a span of 18 bases. Per the germline V gene, CDR1 is SGHRS and CDR2 is YFSETQ. CDR3 nucleotide sequence: TGCGCCAGCAGGGTTGGCTCCGGACAGCTTAATTCACCCCTCCACTTT. Amino acids: CASRVGSGQLNSPLHF.